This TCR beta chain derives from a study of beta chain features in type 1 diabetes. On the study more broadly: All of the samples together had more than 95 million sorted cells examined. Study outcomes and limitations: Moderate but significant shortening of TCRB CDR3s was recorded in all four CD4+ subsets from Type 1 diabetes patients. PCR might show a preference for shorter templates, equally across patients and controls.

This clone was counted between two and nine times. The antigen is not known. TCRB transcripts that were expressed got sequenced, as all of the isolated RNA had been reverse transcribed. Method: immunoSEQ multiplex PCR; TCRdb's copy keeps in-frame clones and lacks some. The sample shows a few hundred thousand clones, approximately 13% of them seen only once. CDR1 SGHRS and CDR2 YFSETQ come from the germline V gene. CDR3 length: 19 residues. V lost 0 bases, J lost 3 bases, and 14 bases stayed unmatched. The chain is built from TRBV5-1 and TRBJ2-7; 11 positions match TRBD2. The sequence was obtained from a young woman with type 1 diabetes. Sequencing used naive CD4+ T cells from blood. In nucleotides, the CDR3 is TGCGCCAGCAGCTTGGGATCTAGCGGGAGGCCAACTCCCCTCTACGAGCAGTACGTC. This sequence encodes CASSLGSSGRPTPLYEQYV.